This TCR beta chain was retrieved from a study of blood T cell repertoires in COVID-19. Trimming removed 4 bases at V and 6 bases at J, with 10 bases between. The CDR3 totals 12 residues. The germline CDR1 and CDR2 sequences are LNHDA and SQIVND (reference sequence). The protocol was immunoSEQ multiplex PCR, while the TCRdb copy is restricted to in-frame clones and leaves out a portion. The table shows about 250,000 clones, with 90% occurring only once. The chain is built from TRBV19 and TRBJ2-7, with a possible D match to TRBD1 (6 bases). This TCR derives from a woman in her fifties or sixties with COVID-19, enrolled during active disease. Sequencing was performed on peripheral blood. The CDR3 reads CASSKQGGEQYF. In nucleotides, the CDR3 is TGTGCCAGTAGTAAACAGGGTGGCGAGCAGTACTTC. Drawing the rest from reference TRBV19 and TRBJ2-7, the complete variable domain is DGGITQSPKYLFRKEGQNVTLSCEQNLNHDAMYWYRQDPGQGLRLIYYSQIVNDFQKGDIAEGYSVSREKKESFPLTVTSAQKNPTAFYLCASSKQGGEQYFGPGTRLTVT.